This passage covers 13 T cell receptor beta chains from one sample sequenced in a study of radiation and T cells in renal cell carcinoma. The repertoire was sequenced with immunoSEQ multiplex PCR; TCRdb's copy has only in-frame clones and lacks some. The sample comprises roughly 140,000 clones, roughly 90% of which are singletons, and 13% rests with the top ten. Sample time point: blood 2 weeks post-SBRT. Treatment indicated: 15 Gy SBRT to primary tumor, nephrectomy 4 weeks later. The sample consisted of blood, taken from a patient whose treatment included radiotherapy and nephrectomy. These receptors were taken from a woman in her forties or fifties with renal cell carcinoma.

This clone has a handful of counts. This chain joins TRBV5-1 and TRBJ1-6; no reliable D call. CDR1 and CDR2 (germline): SGHRS, YFSETQ. The V and J ends lost 6 bases and 7 bases respectively, with 8 bases between them. The CDR3 covers 12 residues. The CDR3 sequence: CASMEPNSPLHF. The CDR3 region has the DNA TGCGCCAGCATGGAGCCAAATTCACCCCTCCACTTT. Full variable domain (outside the CDR3, taken from reference TRBV5-1 and TRBJ1-6): KAGVTQTPRYLIKTRGQQVTLSCSPISGHRSVSWYQQTPGQGLQFLFEYFSETQRNKGNFPGRFSGRQFSNSRSEMNVSTLELGDSALYLCASMEPNSPLHFGNGTRLTVT.

DNA of the CDR3: TGTGCCAGCATCCCCCCAGGGGGGGGCCCCGATACGCAGTATTTT. Its protein is CASIPPGGGPDTQYF. The chain combines TRBV9 with TRBJ2-3; the D gene could be TRBD1 or TRBD2 (7 bases each). The CDR3 totals 15 residues. Germline V gene sequence: CDR1 SGDLS, CDR2 YYNGEE. The V gene lost 6 bases and the J gene lost 6 bases, with 20 bases spanning the gap. Full variable domain (remainder filled in from reference TRBV9 and TRBJ2-3): DSGVTQTPKHLITATGQRVTLRCSPRSGDLSVYWYQQSLDQGLQFLIQYYNGEERAKGNILERFSAQQFPDLHSELNLSSLELGDSALYFCASIPPGGGPDTQYFGPGTRLTVL.

V is TRBV2 and J is TRBJ2-7; D gene unclear. CDR1 SNHLY and CDR2 FYNNEI come from the germline V gene. Trimming shortened V by 9 bases and J by 3 bases, and 15 bases separated the two germline ends. This CDR3 contains 13 residues. CDR3 nucleotides: TGTGCCAGTCTCGTTAGGGCAGGCTACGAGCAGTACTTC. It specifies CASLVRAGYEQYF. The whole variable domain, remainder taken from reference TRBV2 and TRBJ2-7, is EPEVTQTPSHQVTQMGQEVILRCVPISNHLYFYWYRQILGQKVEFLVSFYNNEISEKSEIFDDQFSVERPDGSNFTLKIRSTKLEDSAMYFCASLVRAGYEQYFGPGTRLTVT.

The V gene is TRBV7-6, the J gene TRBJ2-1; 7 bases fit TRBD2. The germline gives CDR1 SGHVS, CDR2 FNYEAQ. V lost 5 bases to trimming and J lost 9 bases; unmatched junction nucleotides: 1. The CDR3 totals 11 residues. CDR3 sequence (DNA): TGTGCCAGCAGCCGGGGGGTTGAGCAGTTCTTC. Translating gives CASSRGVEQFF.

The gene calls are TRBV6-1 and TRBJ1-5; the D is unclear. Trimming took 2 bases from V and 5 from J, leaving 7 bases between them. This CDR3 is 13 amino acids long. CDR1 is MNHNS and CDR2 is SASEGT in the germline V gene. The CDR3 DNA sequence: TGTGCCAGCAGTGAAACGGTCGATCAGCCCCAGCATTTT. This codes for CASSETVDQPQHF.

This chain connects TRBV7-9 to TRBJ2-1, with 10 bases lining up with TRBD2. CDR1 and CDR2 from the germline V gene are SEHNR and FQNEAQ (reference sequence). There are 15 residues in the CDR3. Trimming took 5 bases from V and 4 from J; bases not matched to a gene: 5. CDR3 bases: TGTGCCAGCAGCCATCCTAGCGGGGGTTACAATGAGCAGTTCTTC. The encoded protein is CASSHPSGGYNEQFF.

V is TRBV30 and J is TRBJ1-4, with 9 nucleotides matching TRBD1. V was pared by 1 base and J by 7 bases, with 7 bases of the junction left unmatched. From germline, CDR1 is GTSNPN and CDR2 SVGIG (reference sequence). The length of the CDR3 is 15 residues. Written as DNA, the CDR3 is TGTGCCTGGAGTGCCCACAGGGGGCTCGTTGAAAAACTGTTTTTT. This gives the protein CAWSAHRGLVEKLFF.

This chain uses TRBV7-2 with TRBJ1-2; 8 bases align to TRBD1. The germline V gene has CDR1 SGHTA and CDR2 FQGNSA. V lost 4 bases, J lost 4 bases, and 14 bases stayed unmatched. This CDR3 is 17 amino acids long. CDR3 loop: CASSSGGAGGLGYGYTF. Written as DNA, the CDR3 is TGTGCCAGCAGCTCCGGCGGGGCAGGGGGCCTGGGCTATGGCTACACCTTC.

The rearrangement joins TRBV2 to TRBJ2-1; D is ambiguous. V shed 6 bases and J shed 4 bases, with 4 bases lying between them. Germline V gene data show CDR1 as SNHLY and CDR2 as FYNNEI. The CDR3 covers 11 residues. CDR3 sequence reads: CASRQYNEQFF. The CDR3 DNA reads TGTGCCAGCAGGCAATACAATGAGCAGTTCTTC.

This chain links TRBV10-1 with TRBJ2-5; D is possibly TRBD1 (5 bases). V lost 3 bases, J lost 1 base, and 18 bases lay in between. This CDR3 region has 17 residues. Germline lookup yields CDR1 WNHNN and CDR2 SYGVQD (reference sequence). Written as DNA, the CDR3 is TGCGCCAGCAGTGAAGGGGTGGCAGGGCCCATCCAAGAGACCCAGTACTTC. This encodes CASSEGVAGPIQETQYF.

This sequence joins TRBV4-3 and TRBJ1-3; D not certain. Germline CDR1 reads LGHNA; CDR2 reads YSLEER. This CDR3 contains 16 residues. Trimming cost V 0 bases and J 4 bases, with 13 bases left between them. Here the CDR3 reads CASSQEDSGVGNTIYF. The CDR3 DNA follows: TGCGCCAGCAGCCAAGAGGACTCTGGGGTGGGAAACACCATATATTTT.

This rearrangement joins TRBV19 to TRBJ2-1; 11 nucleotides align to TRBD2. The junction had 10 bases not matched to a gene; V was cut back by 6 bases and J by 6 bases. There are 16 residues in the CDR3. Germline V gives CDR1 LNHDA, CDR2 SQIVND (reference sequence). This CDR3 is CASRYNSGGAGNEQFF. CDR3 bases: TGTGCCAGTAGGTACAATAGCGGGGGGGCCGGCAATGAGCAGTTCTTC.

This rearrangement joins TRBV11-3 to TRBJ1-2; the match to TRBD1 covers 7 bases. J was trimmed by 8 bases and V by 1 base; bases with no gene match: 7. CDR1 is SGHNT, CDR2 YENEEA, per germline. The CDR3 contains 14 residues. DNA of the CDR3: TGTGCCAGCAGCTTAGGCCCAACAGGGGAAGGCTACACCTTC. As protein: CASSLGPTGEGYTF.